The clone carrying this TCR beta chain was counted ten times or more. The source of the sample is a study of regulatory T cells in long-lasting Graves disease. According to the study, TCR beta libraries were built with iRepertoire HTBI primers and CDR3-region Arm-PCR. Authors' processing steps: Samples collectively showed 62 TRBV and approximately 13 TRBJ segments. TCRdb independently ran MiXCR on the multiplex PCR reads; one entry per CDR3 protein. For this entry, the V and J calls and clone size follow TCRdb and not the study's own pipeline. The data show approximately 350,000 distinct CDR3 sequences, 15% to 20% seen once. CDR3 size: 16 residues. V was clipped by 1 base and J by 7 bases; unmatched bases: 5. CDR1 is SGDLS and CDR2 is YYNGEE in the germline V gene. Time point indicated: newly diagnosed GD, antithyroid drugs for less than 3 months. Following extraction of RNA from PBMCs, that RNA was used to make the TCR library.

These data also featured in a second study, about T cells in Graves' hyperthyroidism and ophthalmopathy.

The sequence came from a woman aged 18-29 years with Graves disease. The chain combines TRBV9 with TRBJ1-6; TRBD1 aligns across 10 bases. The sample consisted of peripheral blood mononuclear cells (PBMCs), taken at new diagnosis, from a patient treated with antithyroid drugs. In DNA, the CDR3 is TGTGCCAGCAGCGTAACACCGGACAGGGGGAATTCACCCCTCCACTTT. Encoded protein: CASSVTPDRGNSPLHF.